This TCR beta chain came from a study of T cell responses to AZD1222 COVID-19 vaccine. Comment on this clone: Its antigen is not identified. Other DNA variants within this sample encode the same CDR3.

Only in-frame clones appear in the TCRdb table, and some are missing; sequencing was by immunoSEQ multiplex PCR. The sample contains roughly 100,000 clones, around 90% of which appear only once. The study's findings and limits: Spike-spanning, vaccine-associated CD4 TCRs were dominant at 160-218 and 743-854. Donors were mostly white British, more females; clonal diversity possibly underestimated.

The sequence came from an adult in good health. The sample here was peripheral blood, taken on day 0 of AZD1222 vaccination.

The CDR3: CASGLGQGNTGELFF. The CDR3 DNA follows: TGTGCTAGTGGTTTGGGACAGGGGAACACCGGGGAGCTGTTTTTT. This chain links TRBV12-5 with TRBJ2-2, with 7 bases aligning to TRBD1. Germline-derived CDR1 and CDR2 are LGHNT and FRNRAP. The CDR3 is 15 amino acids. The V and J ends lost 1 base and 1 base, in that order; junction bases with no gene match: 0. The full variable domain, with the rest looked up from reference TRBV12-5 and TRBJ2-2, is DARVTQTPRHKVTEMGQEVTMRCQPILGHNTVFWYRQTMMQGLELLAYFRNRAPLDDSGMPKDRFSAEMPDATLATLKIQPSEPRDSAVYFCASGLGQGNTGELFFGEGSRLTVL.